The clone carrying this T cell receptor (beta chain) occurred a few times. The authors prepared the TCRbeta library with unique molecular identifiers. TCRdb re-called the PCR reads through MiXCR, storing one row per CDR3 protein. The table lists hundreds of thousands of distinct CDR3 sequences, around 15% of them singletons. The data derive from a study of T-cell reconstitution after alpha-beta-depleted transplantation in children. CDR3 length: 13 residues. Trimming took 7 bases from V and 2 from J, leaving 12 bases between them. Germline assignment: CDR1 SNHLY and CDR2 FYNNEI. The genes are TRBV2 and TRBJ2-7; a possible D gene is TRBD2 (5 bases). The TCR was taken from a male patient aged 2-9 years who had a stem cell transplant for acute lymphoblastic leukemia, so the T cells may come from the graft donor. This specimen was PBMCs, mostly from graft donor cells, taken 360 days after TCRalphabeta/CD19-depleted stem cell transplant. This CDR3 reads CASTPGIPYEQYF. For the CDR3, the DNA is TGTGCCAGCACCCCGGGGATCCCCTACGAGCAGTACTTC.